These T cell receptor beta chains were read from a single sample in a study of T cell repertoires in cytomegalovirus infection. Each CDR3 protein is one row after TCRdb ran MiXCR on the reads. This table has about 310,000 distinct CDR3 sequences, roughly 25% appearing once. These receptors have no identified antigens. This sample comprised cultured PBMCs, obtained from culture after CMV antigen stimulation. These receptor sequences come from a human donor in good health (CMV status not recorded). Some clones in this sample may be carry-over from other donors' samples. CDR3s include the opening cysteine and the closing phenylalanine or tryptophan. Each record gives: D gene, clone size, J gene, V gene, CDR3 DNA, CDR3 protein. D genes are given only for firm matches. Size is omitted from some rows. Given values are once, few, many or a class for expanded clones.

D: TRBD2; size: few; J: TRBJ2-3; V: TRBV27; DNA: TGTGCCAGCAGGGGGGGGACCGGGAAAGATACGCAGTATTTT; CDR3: CASRGGTGKDTQYF
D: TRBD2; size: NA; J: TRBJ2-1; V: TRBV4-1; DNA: TGCGCCAGCAGCCAACCGACTAGCGGTAGCAATGAGCAGTTCTTC; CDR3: CASSQPTSGSNEQFF
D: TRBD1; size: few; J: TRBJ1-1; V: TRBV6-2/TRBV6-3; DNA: TGTGCCAGCATCGCGCGGACAGGGGGGCGCGGGTTGACTGAAGCTTTCTTT; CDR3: CASIARTGGRGLTEAFF
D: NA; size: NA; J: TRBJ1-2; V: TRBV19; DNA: TGTGCCACCCGGGGGGGGGCGCCCGGCTACACCTTC; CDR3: CATRGGAPGYTF
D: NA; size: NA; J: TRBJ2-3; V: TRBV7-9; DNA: TGTGCCAGCAGCGTCCTTTTAGATACGCAGTATTTT; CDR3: CASSVLLDTQYF
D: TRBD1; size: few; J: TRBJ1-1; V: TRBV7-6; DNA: TGTGCCAGCAGCGCCCGGCAGGACAGGTTCCCGAACACTGAAGCTTTCTTT; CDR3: CASSARQDRFPNTEAFF
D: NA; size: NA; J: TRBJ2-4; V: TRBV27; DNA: TGTGCCAGCAGTCCCCACGGAGAAGCCAAAAACATTCAGTACTTC; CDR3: CASSPHGEAKNIQYF
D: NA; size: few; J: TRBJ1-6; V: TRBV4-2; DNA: TGTGCCAGCAGCCAAGAAGTCCCGAACTCCTATAATTCACCCCTCCACTTT; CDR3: CASSQEVPNSYNSPLHF
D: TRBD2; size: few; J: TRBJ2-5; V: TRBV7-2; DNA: TGTGCCAGCAGCTTAATAGCGGGGGTCCAAGAGACCCAGTACTTC; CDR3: CASSLIAGVQETQYF
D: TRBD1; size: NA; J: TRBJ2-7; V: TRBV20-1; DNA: TGCAGTGCTCGACCTGGACAGGGTATCTACGAGCAGTACTTC; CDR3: CSARPGQGIYEQYF
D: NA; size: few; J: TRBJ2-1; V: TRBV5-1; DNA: TGCGCCAGCAGCTTGGTAACCGGGTCCCTATCCTACAATGAGCAGTTCTTC; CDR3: CASSLVTGSLSYNEQFF
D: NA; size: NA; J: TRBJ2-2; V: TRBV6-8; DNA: TGTGCCAGCAGTTTCCGACGGGCTCACACCGGGGAGCTGTTTTTT; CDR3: CASSFRRAHTGELFF
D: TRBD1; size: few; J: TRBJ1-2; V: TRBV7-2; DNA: TGTGCCAGCAGGAATCCGGGACAGGGGACCTCCTATGGCTACACCTTC; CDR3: CASRNPGQGTSYGYTF
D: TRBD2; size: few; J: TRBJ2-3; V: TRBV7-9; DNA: TGTGCCAGCAGCCGACTAGCGGAGAACACAGATACGCAGTATTTT; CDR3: CASSRLAENTDTQYF
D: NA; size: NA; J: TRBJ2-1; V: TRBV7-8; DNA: TGTGCCAGCAGCTCCCCGCTCGGGATTGGACATGAGCAGTTCTTC; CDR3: CASSSPLGIGHEQFF
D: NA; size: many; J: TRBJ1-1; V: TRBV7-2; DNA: TGTGCCAGCAGCTTAGTTACCGGAGCTATGAACACTGAAGCTTTCTTT; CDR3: CASSLVTGAMNTEAFF
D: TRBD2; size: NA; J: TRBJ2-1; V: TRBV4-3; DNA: TGCGCCAGCAGCTCAGGACTAGCGGCGTCGGAGCAGTTCTTC; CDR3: CASSSGLAASEQFF
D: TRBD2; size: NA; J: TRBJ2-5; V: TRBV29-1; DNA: TGCAGCGTTGTGGGACTAGCGGGGGGCCAAGAGACCCAGTACTTC; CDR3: CSVVGLAGGQETQYF
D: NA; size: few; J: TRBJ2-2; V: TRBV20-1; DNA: TGCAGTGCTATGGAGGGCGTCGGCACCGGGGAGCTGTTTTTT; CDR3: CSAMEGVGTGELFF
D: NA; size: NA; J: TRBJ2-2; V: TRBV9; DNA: TGTGCCAGCAGCGTAACCCTTGCCTTGGAGGGCGGGGAGCTGTTTTTT; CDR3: CASSVTLALEGGELFF
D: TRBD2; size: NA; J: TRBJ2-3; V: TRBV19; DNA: TGTGCCAGTAGTATGCCCCAAGGACTAGCGGGCACAGATACGCAGTATTTT; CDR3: CASSMPQGLAGTDTQYF
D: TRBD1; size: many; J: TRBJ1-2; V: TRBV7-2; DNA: TGTGCCAGCAGCCCCCGGGACAGGGGGACTAACTATGGCTACACCTTC; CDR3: CASSPRDRGTNYGYTF
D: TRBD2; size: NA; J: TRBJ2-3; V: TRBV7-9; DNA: TGTGCCAGCAGCCGAACGGGACTAGCCTCAGATACGCAGTATTTT; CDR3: CASSRTGLASDTQYF
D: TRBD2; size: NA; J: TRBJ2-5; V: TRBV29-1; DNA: TGCAGCGTTGAAGTCCCGGGGGGGTACGAGACCCAGTACTTC; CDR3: CSVEVPGGYETQYF